The rows below give T cell receptor beta chains drawn from one sample of a study of lymphopenia after photon versus proton radiotherapy. Repertoires were generated with immunoSEQ multiplex PCR, while TCRdb's copy carries only in-frame clones and drops some. The repertoire includes over 50,000 clones, around 88% of them detected once, and about 2.3% sits in the top ten. This specimen consisted of peripheral blood, obtained from a patient treated with photon-based radiotherapy. The receptor set was obtained from a man aged 35 to 55 with gastric cancer. CDR3s include the opening cysteine and the closing phenylalanine or tryptophan. Fields, in order: clone size, V gene, CDR3 protein. Only part of the rows carry a size: once, few, many, or a class if the clone is expanded.

-,TRBV11-3,CASSPGGEYEQYF
-,TRBV18,CASSLLGGGWETQYF
-,TRBV4-2,CASSQGERGPFYEQYF
-,TRBV11-2,CASSQSGGRETQYF
-,TRBV20-1,CSASMWTEAFF
few,TRBV5-1,CASSLRGYEQYF
-,TRBV19,CASRDRGWTEAFF
-,TRBV7-9,CASQGPRGAFF
-,TRBV9,CASSAGLGSTDTQYF
-,TRBV5-4,CASSLFGGPKNYGYTF
-,TRBV30,CARLTGNTGELFF
once,TRBV7-2,CASSPGEGWSTDTQYF
-,TRBV4-1,CASSQPTAQRGQPQHF
-,TRBV28,CASEQGGYTF
-,TRBV6-1,CASRKGLNQPQHF
-,TRBV5-4,CASSLVAEANEQFF
-,TRBV4-3,CASSPQALTNTGELFF